The present T cell receptor (beta chain) was sequenced within a study of tumor and adjacent non-tumor tissue in lung cancer. The overall study: Around 4.2 million productive TCRbeta reads were obtained per sample on average.

The template was RNA from unsorted bulk tissue. Between August and November 2014, newly diagnosed, chemotherapy-naive lung cancer patients underwent thoracic surgery in China. A modified ARM-PCR protocol with three rounds of nested PCR amplified TCRbeta. TCRdb reprocessed the multiplex PCR reads with MiXCR, giving one entry per CDR3 protein. The table lists 75,000 to 95,000 distinct CDR3 sequences, over 55% of them singletons. In this sample, this clonotype turned up once. Germline V lookup: CDR1 MGHRA, CDR2 YSYEKL. Deletions cut 1 base from V and 3 bases from J, with 12 bases between. This CDR3 has 15 amino acids.

The sample comprised lung tumor tissue. The source is a woman aged 40 to 50 with non-small cell lung cancer. V is TRBV4-1 and J is TRBJ1-2; D is possibly TRBD1 (5 bases). The CDR3 bases are TGCGCCAGCAGCCAAGGATCCAGGGACTACTATGGCTACACCTTC. Translating it yields CASSQGSRDYYGYTF.